The clone carrying this TCR beta chain was seen a few times. The record originates from a study of T-cell memory formation after mild COVID-19. One entry per CDR3 protein, called by TCRdb with MiXCR from the 5' RACE reads. The table has fewer than 50,000 distinct CDR3 sequences, nearly 9.5% seen once. V was cut by 3 bases and J by 1 base, with 13 bases left in between. Germline V gene data show CDR1 as LNHNV and CDR2 as YYDKDF (reference sequence). The CDR3 consists of 16 residues. This chain connects TRBV15 to TRBJ2-1; D unclear. The specimen was PBMCs or a T cell subset sorted from them (not recorded which). The origin of this receptor is an adult woman who had mild COVID-19 (a few samples of this study predate the infection). Cell type and time point are not known. This CDR3 is CATSSLLRESYNEQFF. In DNA form, the CDR3 reads TGTGCCACCAGCAGCCTCTTGCGAGAGTCCTACAATGAGCAGTTCTTC.